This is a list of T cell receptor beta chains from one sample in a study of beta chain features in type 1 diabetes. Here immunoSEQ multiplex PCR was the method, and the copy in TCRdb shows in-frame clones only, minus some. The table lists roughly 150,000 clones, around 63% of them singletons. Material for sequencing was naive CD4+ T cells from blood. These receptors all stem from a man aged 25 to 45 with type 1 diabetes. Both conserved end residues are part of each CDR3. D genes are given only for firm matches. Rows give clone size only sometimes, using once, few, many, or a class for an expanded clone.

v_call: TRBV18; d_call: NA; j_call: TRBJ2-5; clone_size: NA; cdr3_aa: CASSTEDLPETQYF; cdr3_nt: TGTGCCAGCTCCACCGAGGACCTTCCAGAGACCCAGTACTTC
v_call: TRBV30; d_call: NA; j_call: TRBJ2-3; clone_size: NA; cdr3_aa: CAWSGFTSTDTQYF; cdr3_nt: TGTGCCTGGAGTGGTTTTACTAGCACAGATACGCAGTATTTT
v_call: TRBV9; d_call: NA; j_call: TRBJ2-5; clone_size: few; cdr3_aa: CASSVVISSETQYF; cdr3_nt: TGTGCCAGCAGCGTAGTGATTAGCTCAGAGACCCAGTACTTC
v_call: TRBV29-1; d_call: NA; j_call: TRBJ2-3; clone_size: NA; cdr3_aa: CSVDVTLPTDTQYF; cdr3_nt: TGCAGCGTTGATGTGACTTTACCCACAGATACGCAGTATTTT
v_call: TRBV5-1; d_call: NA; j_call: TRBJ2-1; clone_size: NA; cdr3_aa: CASSLDRAYNEQFF; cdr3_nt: TGCGCCAGCAGCTTGGACAGGGCTTACAATGAGCAGTTCTTC
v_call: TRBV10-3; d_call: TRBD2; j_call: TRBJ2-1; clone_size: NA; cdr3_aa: CAISEPGLVYNEQFF; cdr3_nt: TGTGCCATCAGTGAGCCGGGACTAGTGTACAATGAGCAGTTCTTC
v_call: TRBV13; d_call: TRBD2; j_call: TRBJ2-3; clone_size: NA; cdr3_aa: CASSQAGASDSTDTQYF; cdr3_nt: TGTGCCAGCAGCCAGGCGGGAGCTAGCGATAGCACAGATACGCAGTATTTT
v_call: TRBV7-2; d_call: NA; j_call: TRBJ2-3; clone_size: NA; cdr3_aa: CASSTNRADTQYF; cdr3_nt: TGTGCCAGCAGCACCAACAGGGCAGATACGCAGTATTTT
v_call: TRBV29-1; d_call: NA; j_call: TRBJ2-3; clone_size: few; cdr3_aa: CSARKFDTDTQYF; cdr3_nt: TGCAGCGCCAGGAAATTTGACACAGATACGCAGTATTTT
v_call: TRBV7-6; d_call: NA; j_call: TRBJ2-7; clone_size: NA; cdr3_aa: CASSPIEGCYEQYF; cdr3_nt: TGTGCCAGCAGCCCCATTGAGGGGTGCTACGAGCAGTACTTC
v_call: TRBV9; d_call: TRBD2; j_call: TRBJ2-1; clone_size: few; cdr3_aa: CASSHVGSGGYNEQFF; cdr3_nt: TGTGCCAGCAGTCACGTTGGGAGCGGGGGCTACAATGAGCAGTTCTTC
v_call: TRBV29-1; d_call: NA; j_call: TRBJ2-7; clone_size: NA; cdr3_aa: CSVSRSPASYEQYF; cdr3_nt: TGCAGCGTTTCACGGTCACCTGCATCCTACGAGCAGTACTTC
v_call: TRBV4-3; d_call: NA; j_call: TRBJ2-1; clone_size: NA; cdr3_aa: CASSQGQAVAYNEQFF; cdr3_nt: TGCGCCAGCAGCCAGGGCCAGGCAGTAGCCTACAATGAGCAGTTCTTC
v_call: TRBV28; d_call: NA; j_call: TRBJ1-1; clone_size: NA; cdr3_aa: CASSFPDRNTEAFF; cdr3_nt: TGTGCCAGCAGTTTCCCAGACAGGAACACTGAAGCTTTCTTT
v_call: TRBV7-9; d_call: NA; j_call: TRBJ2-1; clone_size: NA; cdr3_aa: CASSFRPLRGNEQFF; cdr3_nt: TGTGCCAGCAGCTTCAGACCCTTGAGGGGTAATGAGCAGTTCTTC
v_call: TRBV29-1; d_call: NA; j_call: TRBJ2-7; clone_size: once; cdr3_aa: CSVEDGQPGLVKQYF; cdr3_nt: TGCAGCGTTGAAGACGGACAGCCCGGTTTGGTAAAGCAGTACTTC
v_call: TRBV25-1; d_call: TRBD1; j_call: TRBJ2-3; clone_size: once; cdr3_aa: CASSEGQAGADTQYF; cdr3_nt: TGTGCCAGCAGTGAAGGACAGGCGGGTGCAGATACGCAGTATTTT
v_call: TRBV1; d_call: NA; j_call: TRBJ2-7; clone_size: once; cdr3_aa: CTSSLRLAGIYEQYF; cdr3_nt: TGCACCAGCAGCCTTCGACTAGCGGGGATCTACGAGCAGTACTTC
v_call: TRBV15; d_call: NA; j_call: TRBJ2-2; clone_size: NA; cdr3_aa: CATSRESGTGELFF; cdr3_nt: TGTGCCACCAGCAGAGAGTCAGGCACCGGGGAGCTGTTTTTT
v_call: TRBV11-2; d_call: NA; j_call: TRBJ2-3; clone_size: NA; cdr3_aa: CASSKATRGTDTQYF; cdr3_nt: TGTGCCAGCAGCAAAGCTACTCGCGGCACAGATACGCAGTATTTT
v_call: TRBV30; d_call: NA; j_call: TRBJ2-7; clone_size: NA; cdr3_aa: CASKGGNYEQYF; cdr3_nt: TGTGCCTCGAAGGGGGGAAACTACGAGCAGTACTTC
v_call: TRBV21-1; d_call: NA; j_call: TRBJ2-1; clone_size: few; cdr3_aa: CASSNGDNEQFF; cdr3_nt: TGTGCCAGCAGCAATGGCGACAATGAGCAGTTCTTC
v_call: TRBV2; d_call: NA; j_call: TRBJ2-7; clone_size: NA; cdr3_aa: CASRGFRINSYEQYF; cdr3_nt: TGTGCCAGCAGAGGATTCAGGATAAACTCCTACGAGCAGTACTTC